The clone carrying this T cell receptor (beta chain) was counted ten times or more. Antigen: not known. This sample is drawn from a study of blood T cells in healthy people across ages. Regarding the study as a whole: Both naive CD4+ cell counts and diversity were greater in long-lived donors than in aged donors.

Extraction yielded at least 6 micrograms of total RNA per sample. The length of the CDR3 is 14 residues. Germline CDR1 reads MNHEY; CDR2 reads SVGAGI. V lost 4 bases, J lost 4 bases, and 5 bases stayed unmatched. PCR was performed a second time for about 6 to 12 cycles using a sample-barcoded 5' primer and a J-beta primer mix. The template-switch adaptor was a 5' adaptor with 12 random nucleotides. It tagged each cDNA molecule. Sequencing recovered at least 3 million CDR3-containing paired-end reads from each sample. Via MiXCR, TCRdb re-called the 5' RACE reads, giving one row per CDR3 protein. This sample has approximately 1.5 million distinct CDR3 sequences; about 45% occur once, and the top ten carry 4%.

Sequenced input: blood. The J gene is TRBJ2-7, the V gene TRBV6-5; 9 nucleotides line up with TRBD1. The source is a woman younger than 30 in good health. Here the CDR3 DNA reads TGTGCCAGCAGTTTACAGGGGGCAGTTTACGAGCAGTACTTC. Its protein product is CASSLQGAVYEQYF.